This is a list of T cell receptor beta chains from one sample in a study of control samples from healthy donors and cancer patients. The assay was immunoSEQ multiplex PCR, and TCRdb's table has in-frame clones only and misses some. The sample contains 170,000 or so clones, roughly 90% of which appear only once. Sequencing was performed on blood. The source of these receptors is a woman aged 50 to 60 in good health. CDR3s include the opening cysteine and the closing phenylalanine or tryptophan. Each record gives: V gene, J gene, clone size, D gene, CDR3 DNA, CDR3 protein. D genes are given only for firm matches. Rows give clone size only sometimes, using once, few, many, or a class for an expanded clone.

v_gene: TRBV28; j_gene: TRBJ2-1; abundance: .; d_gene: TRBD2; CDR3nt: TGTGCCAGCAGTCCACAGAGCGGGAGGATGAGCAATGAGCAGTTCTTC; CDR3aa: CASSPQSGRMSNEQFF
v_gene: TRBV14; j_gene: TRBJ2-1; abundance: .; d_gene: TRBD2; CDR3nt: TGTGCCAGCAGCCCCTTTGGGCGGACTAGCGGGAGTTTCGCGGGTTTCTACAATGAGCAGTTCTTC; CDR3aa: CASSPFGRTSGSFAGFYNEQFF
v_gene: TRBV5-1; j_gene: TRBJ1-4; abundance: .; d_gene: .; CDR3nt: TGCGCCAGCAGGGGGCTGGGTGAAAAACTGTTTTTT; CDR3aa: CASRGLGEKLFF
v_gene: TRBV6-5; j_gene: TRBJ1-2; abundance: .; d_gene: TRBD1; CDR3nt: TGTGCCAGTTACGGGGACAGGGGCGTTGGCTACACCTTC; CDR3aa: CASYGDRGVGYTF
v_gene: TRBV7-7; j_gene: TRBJ2-3; abundance: .; d_gene: .; CDR3nt: TGTGCTAGCAGCCCGGGCACAGATACGCAGTATTTT; CDR3aa: CASSPGTDTQYF
v_gene: TRBV24-1; j_gene: TRBJ2-5; abundance: .; d_gene: TRBD2; CDR3nt: TGTGCCACCAGTGATCTAGCGGGGGGGATCCAAGAGACCCAGTACTTC; CDR3aa: CATSDLAGGIQETQYF
v_gene: TRBV7-6; j_gene: TRBJ1-6; abundance: few; d_gene: TRBD1; CDR3nt: TGTGCCAGCAGCTTATTGGTACCTCGTTTAACAGGGGAGTTTTCACCCCTCCACTTT; CDR3aa: CASSLLVPRLTGEFSPLHF
v_gene: TRBV11-2; j_gene: TRBJ2-7; abundance: .; d_gene: TRBD1; CDR3nt: TGTGCCAGCAGCCACTGGACAGGCACCTCCTACGAGCAGTACTTC; CDR3aa: CASSHWTGTSYEQYF
v_gene: TRBV12-3/TRBV12-4; j_gene: TRBJ1-3; abundance: .; d_gene: .; CDR3nt: TGTGCCAGCAGTCCTATGGGGACCATATATTTT; CDR3aa: CASSPMGTIYF
v_gene: TRBV7-2; j_gene: TRBJ2-3; abundance: .; d_gene: .; CDR3nt: TGTGCCAGCGGGACGTACACAGATACGCAGTATTTT; CDR3aa: CASGTYTDTQYF
v_gene: TRBV27; j_gene: TRBJ2-7; abundance: once; d_gene: TRBD1; CDR3nt: TGTGCCAGCAGTTGGGTCCCGGGACAGGGTAGCTACGAGCAGTACTTC; CDR3aa: CASSWVPGQGSYEQYF
v_gene: TRBV12-2; j_gene: TRBJ2-7; abundance: .; d_gene: .; CDR3nt: TGTGCAAGTCGCAAGACCGGGTCCGTAAAGAGCTCCTACGAGCAGTACTTC; CDR3aa: CASRKTGSVKSSYEQYF
v_gene: TRBV27; j_gene: TRBJ1-5; abundance: .; d_gene: TRBD1; CDR3nt: TGTGCCAGCAGTTTACGGGGACAGAATAGCAATCAGCCCCAGCATTTT; CDR3aa: CASSLRGQNSNQPQHF
v_gene: TRBV28; j_gene: TRBJ1-1; abundance: .; d_gene: TRBD1; CDR3nt: TGTGCCAGCAGTTTAAGCGGACAGGGTGGCACTGAAGCTTTCTTT; CDR3aa: CASSLSGQGGTEAFF
v_gene: TRBV30; j_gene: TRBJ1-2; abundance: .; d_gene: .; CDR3nt: TGTGCCTGGAGGTGGGGGGGCAGCTATGGCTACACCTTC; CDR3aa: CAWRWGGSYGYTF